This entry lists 27 T cell receptor beta chains sequenced from one sample in a study of vaccination and CD4 T cells after COVID-19. TCRdb processed the PCR reads anew with MiXCR; each CDR3 protein has one entry. The sample includes about 19,000 distinct CDR3 sequences, approximately 60% of them seen just once. This specimen was CD4+ T cells from blood, taken after SARS-CoV-2 vaccination. Receptors were obtained from a human donor who had recovered from COVID-19.

This clonotype came up a few times. The V gene is TRBV29-1, the J gene TRBJ2-5; 7 bases are shared with TRBD2. CDR3 length: 13 amino acids. CDR1 is SQVTM, CDR2 ANQGSEA, per germline. Unmatched junction bases numbered 14, after V lost 7 bases and J lost 9 bases. The CDR3 protein is CSARDGLVVPQYF. CDR3 sequence (DNA): TGCAGCGCTAGAGACGGACTAGTGGTCCCCCAGTACTTC.

This chain links TRBV6-1 with TRBJ2-3, with a possible D match to TRBD2 (5 bases). This CDR3 region has 18 residues. The germline gives CDR1 MNHNS, CDR2 SASEGT. The ends were cut back, 1 base at V and 0 bases at J, with 17 bases in the middle. The DNA of the CDR3 is TGTGCCAGCAGTGAAGATTTTGCGGGTTTGGGTAGCACAGATACGCAGTATTTT. Its protein is CASSEDFAGLGSTDTQYF.

The chain joins TRBV12-3 or TRBV12-4 to TRBJ2-3; D is uncertain. Deletions cut 6 bases from V and 0 bases from J, with 7 bases between. The CDR3 loop spans 13 amino acids. CDR3 amino acids: CASSQTSTDTQYF. DNA of the CDR3: TGTGCCAGCAGCCAGACTAGCACAGATACGCAGTATTTT.

This clonotype was detected only a few times. The chain joins TRBV6-2 or TRBV6-3 to TRBJ2-2; tentatively, D is TRBD1 (6 bases). Trimming removed 8 bases from V and 0 bases from J, with 10 bases in between. The CDR3 has 14 residues. The germline CDR1 and CDR2 sequences are MNHEY and SVGEGT. CDR3 nucleotides: TGTGCCAGCTCCGGGACAACGAACACCGGGGAGCTGTTTTTT. This gives the protein CASSGTTNTGELFF.

This chain connects TRBV7-6 to TRBJ1-6; D remains unclear. The CDR3 sequence is 14 residues long. The ends were cut back, 5 bases at V and 4 bases at J, with 9 bases in the middle. CDR1 and CDR2 from the germline V gene are SGHVS and FNYEAQ. The CDR3 loop is CASSVGVYNSPLHF. DNA for the CDR3: TGTGCCAGCAGCGTGGGAGTTTATAATTCACCCCTCCACTTT. Full variable domain (rest looked up from reference TRBV7-6 and TRBJ1-6): GAGVSQSPRYKVTKRGQDVALRCDPISGHVSLYWYRQALGQGPEFLTYFNYEAQQDKSGLPNDRFSAERPEGSISTLTIQRTEQRDSAMYRCASSVGVYNSPLHFGNGTRLTVT.

This clonotype has just a few counts. The chain combines TRBV6-1 with TRBJ1-5; D may be TRBD1 (6 bases). Germline values: CDR1 MNHNS, CDR2 SASEGT. Trimming shortened V by 8 bases and J by 6 bases, and 20 bases separated the two germline ends. There are 15 residues in the CDR3. The CDR3 coding sequence is TGTGCCAGCGAGCTCAGTGTAGGGGGGCGTCAGCCCCAGCATTTT. This codes for CASELSVGGRQPQHF.

This chain links TRBV19 with TRBJ1-5, with TRBD1 identical over 7 bases. The germline gives CDR1 LNHDA, CDR2 SQIVND (reference sequence). The junction had 13 bases not matched to a gene; V was cut back by 5 bases and J by 9 bases. CDR3 size: 15 residues. CDR3 nucleotide sequence: TGTGCCAGTAGTTCCCGGGACAGCAGCGCCTCGCCCCAGCATTTT. Its protein product is CASSSRDSSASPQHF.

The rearrangement uses TRBV20-1 and TRBJ2-7; TRBD1 aligns across 7 bases. Germline-derived CDR1 and CDR2 are DFQATT and SNEGSKA (reference sequence). The CDR3 runs to 13 residues. J gave up 2 bases and V 4 bases, and 5 bases lay outside the gene matches. CDR3 bases: TGCAGTGCTACTTGGGGACAGACCTACGAGCAGTACTTC. Protein: CSATWGQTYEQYF.

CDR3: CSVTTGPYGYTF. CDR3 DNA: TGCAGCGTTACAACAGGGCCCTATGGCTACACCTTC. The J gene is TRBJ1-2, the V gene TRBV29-1; a weak D match, TRBD1 (6 bases). The V and J ends lost 5 bases and 4 bases respectively, with 11 bases between them. The CDR3 has 12 amino acids. Looked up from germline, CDR1 is SQVTM and CDR2 is ANQGSEA.

The rearrangement uses TRBV18 and TRBJ1-6, with TRBD1 identical over 8 bases. CDR3 size: 16 residues. Germline V gives CDR1 KGHSH, CDR2 LQKENI. With V trimmed by 3 bases and J by 7 bases, 8 bases remained unmatched. CDR3 residues: CASSPWARQGNSPLHF. The CDR3 coding sequence is TGTGCCAGCTCACCGTGGGCAAGACAGGGGAATTCACCCCTCCACTTT.

This clonotype was seen only a few times. The chain recombines TRBV20-1 with TRBJ1-2; D is possibly TRBD1 (5 bases). Germline CDR1 is DFQATT and CDR2 is SNEGSKA (reference sequence). V lost 3 bases, J lost 6 bases, and 14 bases lay in between. This CDR3 is built from 13 residues. CDR3 nucleotide sequence: TGCAGTGCTAGGGAGAGGGGTAGGAATGGCTACACCTTC. Its protein is CSARERGRNGYTF.

The chain has TRBV6-1 and TRBJ2-7; TRBD1 aligns across 12 bases. J gave up 5 bases and V 2 bases, and 4 bases lay outside the gene matches. This CDR3 comprises 15 residues. From germline, CDR1 is MNHNS and CDR2 SASEGT. CDR3 sequence reads: CASSEIGTGGHEQYF. CDR3 DNA sequence: TGTGCCAGCAGTGAAATTGGGACAGGGGGCCACGAGCAGTACTTC.

Written as DNA, the CDR3 is TGTGCCACCAGCCTTCGGGAGACCCAGTACTTC. This sequence encodes CATSLRETQYF. The genes are TRBV15 and TRBJ2-5, with D unclear. The CDR3 runs 11 residues. Trimming removed 5 bases at V and 5 bases at J, with 6 bases between. Germline CDR1 is LNHNV and CDR2 is YYDKDF (reference sequence).

The chain joins TRBV28 to TRBJ2-3; D might be TRBD1 (5 bases). This CDR3 contains 16 residues. Trimming took off 2 bases at V and 1 base at J, with 13 bases between the two ends. Germline V gene data show CDR1 as MDHEN and CDR2 as SYDVKM. CDR3 nucleotides: TGTGCCAGCAGTTTACCTCGTCTAGGGGGCACAGATACGCAGTATTTT. Amino acid sequence: CASSLPRLGGTDTQYF.

Worth noting for this clonotype: Compared with germline, one end of the junction differs, possibly owing to a read error. J is TRBJ1-1 and V is TRBV7-2; D gene ambiguous. Looked up from germline, CDR1 is SGHTA and CDR2 is FQGNSA. This CDR3 comprises 14 residues. The CDR3 spells CASRLAGPNTEAFF. As DNA, the CDR3 is TGTGCCAGCAGATTAGCAGGCCCGAACACTGAAGCTTTCTTT.

The chain uses TRBV4-1 and TRBJ2-3; 11 nucleotides agree with TRBD2. Trimming at V came to 1 base and at J to 4 bases, leaving 4 bases not matched to a gene. The germline V gene has CDR1 MGHRA and CDR2 YSYEKL. The CDR3 loop spans 16 amino acids. The CDR3 spells CASSQGLAGLADTQYF. The CDR3 DNA sequence: TGCGCCAGCAGCCAAGGACTAGCGGGACTGGCAGATACGCAGTATTTT.

Concerning this clonotype: At one boundary the junction diverges from the germline segment, which might be a read error. This chain connects TRBV6-5 to TRBJ2-3; D possibly uses TRBD1 or TRBD2 (6 bases each). This CDR3 is built from 15 residues. Germline V gene lookup returns CDR1 MNHEY and CDR2 SVGAGI. As DNA, the CDR3 is TGTGCCAGCACTTACGGGGGCGGGGAGGCGGATACGCAGTATTTT. Protein: CASTYGGGEADTQYF.

The chain uses TRBV7-6 and TRBJ2-7, with unresolved D. From germline, CDR1 is SGHVS and CDR2 FNYEAQ. Between the trimmed V and J ends, which lost 4 bases and 5 bases, there was a span of 9 bases. This CDR3 is 12 amino acids long. The CDR3: CASSSSRDEQYF. CDR3 DNA: TGTGCCAGCAGCTCATCTCGGGACGAGCAGTACTTC. The full variable domain, completed using reference TRBV7-6 and TRBJ2-7, is GAGVSQSPRYKVTKRGQDVALRCDPISGHVSLYWYRQALGQGPEFLTYFNYEAQQDKSGLPNDRFSAERPEGSISTLTIQRTEQRDSAMYRCASSSSRDEQYFGPGTRLTVT.

The chain uses TRBV28 and TRBJ2-7; tentatively, D is TRBD2 (5 bases). From germline, CDR1 is MDHEN and CDR2 SYDVKM. V was trimmed by 5 bases and J by 3 bases, leaving 23 bases between them. This CDR3 contains 17 residues. This chain's CDR3 is CASSLGNSVAIHYEQYF. CDR3 in DNA: TGTGCCAGCAGTCTCGGGAATTCGGTAGCGATCCACTACGAGCAGTACTTC.

V and J are TRBV5-1 and TRBJ1-3; D is unresolved. The CDR3 sequence is 18 residues long. Trimming pared 3 bases from V and 0 bases from J, leaving 19 bases between. Germline V lookup: CDR1 SGHRS, CDR2 YFSETQ. CDR3 sequence: CASSWGSGWPSSGNTIYF. CDR3 sequence (DNA): TGCGCCAGCAGCTGGGGATCCGGATGGCCTAGCTCTGGAAACACCATATATTTT.

The CDR3 DNA reads TGTGCCAGCAGTTCCTTCAGGGGTAACTATGGCTACACCTTC. Amino acids: CASSSFRGNYGYTF. The chain has TRBV6-5 and TRBJ1-2; maybe TRBD1 (6 bases). V dropped 4 bases and J dropped 1 base, with 10 bases sitting between them. The CDR3 covers 14 residues. From germline, CDR1 is MNHEY and CDR2 SVGAGI.

This clonotype has a handful of counts. V and J are TRBV7-2 and TRBJ2-5; maybe TRBD1 (5 bases). The CDR3 runs 13 residues. Germline CDR1 reads SGHTA; CDR2 reads FQGNSA. V dropped 5 bases and J dropped 3 bases, with 10 bases sitting between them. CDR3 amino acids: CASSPLGEETQYF. The CDR3 DNA reads as TGTGCCAGCAGCCCTCTAGGGGAAGAGACCCAGTACTTC.

The chain couples TRBV20-1 to TRBJ2-2, with D possibly called TRBD1 or TRBD2 (5 bases each). This CDR3 is 15 amino acids long. With 6 bases removed from V and 0 bases from J, the gap between germline ends came to 14 bases. Germline lookup yields CDR1 DFQATT and CDR2 SNEGSKA (reference sequence). The CDR3, as DNA: TGCAGTGCGACCCCCTGGGACGCGAACACCGGGGAGCTGTTTTTT. Amino acid sequence: CSATPWDANTGELFF.

This clonotype appeared a few times. This chain uses TRBV15 with TRBJ2-5; 9 positions match TRBD1. From germline, CDR1 is LNHNV and CDR2 YYDKDF (reference sequence). V lost 3 bases, J lost 5 bases, and 10 bases stayed unmatched. The CDR3 extends over 16 amino acids. The CDR3 sequence: CATSSTGQGIGETQYF. The CDR3 DNA is TGTGCCACCAGCAGTACGGGACAGGGTATCGGCGAGACCCAGTACTTC.

The rearrangement joins TRBV6-1 to TRBJ2-1; maybe TRBD2 (6 bases). Between the trimmed V and J ends, which lost 3 bases and 4 bases, there was a span of 13 bases. The CDR3 has 15 amino acids. Germline CDR1 is MNHNS and CDR2 is SASEGT. CDR3 in amino acids: CASSDSGVQYNEQFF. The CDR3 DNA reads TGTGCCAGCAGTGATAGCGGAGTACAATACAATGAGCAGTTCTTC.

This clonotype was recorded only once. The chain carries TRBV10-3 and TRBJ2-7, with D hard to call. Trimming left V 0 bases short and J 2 bases short, with 8 bases between. The CDR3 runs 14 residues. CDR1 and CDR2 (germline): ENHRY, SYGVKD. The CDR3 region has the DNA TGTGCCATCAGTGAGTCAGGAACAGCCTACGAGCAGTACTTC. Amino acid sequence: CAISESGTAYEQYF.

This clonotype was seen only a few times. The chain carries TRBV20-1 and TRBJ1-6; D is unclear. CDR1 and CDR2 from the germline V gene are DFQATT and SNEGSKA (reference sequence). The CDR3 contains 15 residues. V was trimmed by 0 bases and J by 5 bases, leaving 11 bases between them. In nucleotides, the CDR3 is TGCAGTGCTAGAGATGAACAGAATAATAATTCACCCCTCCACTTT. Protein: CSARDEQNNNSPLHF.